This T cell receptor (beta chain) was recorded in a study of cytomegalovirus exposure and HLA in healthy donors. Study-wide points: The authors confirmed in vitro that three CMV-associated chains were specific for CMV antigens.

As to this clone: Its antigen is unidentified.

This PCR relied on a set of 60 Vbeta primers and 13 Jbeta primers. The assay was immunoSEQ multiplex PCR, and TCRdb's table has in-frame clones only and misses some. The sample shows 55,000 to 85,000 clones, about four fifths of them seen only once. Germline CDR1 ENHRY, CDR2 SYGVKD. This CDR3 is built from 13 residues. V dropped 3 bases and J dropped 1 base, with 6 bases sitting between them. V and J are TRBV10-3 and TRBJ1-1; D ambiguous. The source material was PBMCs. The sequence was collected from a man aged 18 to 29 in good health and CMV-seropositive. The DNA for the CDR3 is TGTGCCATCAGTGACAGAGGGAACACTGAAGCTTTCTTT. Its translation is CAISDRGNTEAFF.